Each of the 27 T cell receptor beta chains below was sequenced from the same sample in a study of blood T cell repertoires in COVID-19. Libraries were prepared by immunoSEQ multiplex PCR; TCRdb keeps only in-frame clonotypes and omits some of them. Of around 82,000 clones in the sample, 70% to 90% are singletons; the top ten hold 9.6%. The source material was peripheral blood. The source of these receptors is a man aged 50 to 60 with COVID-19, enrolled during active disease.

The chain employs TRBV12-3 or TRBV12-4 and TRBJ2-1; 8 bases align to TRBD1. The CDR3 extends over 13 amino acids. The ends lost 6 bases at V and 8 bases at J; junction bases unmatched: 6. CDR3 in amino acids: CASSLTGEDEQFF. DNA of the CDR3: TGTGCCAGCAGCCTGACAGGGGAGGATGAGCAGTTCTTC.

V usage is TRBV18 and J usage is TRBJ1-2; 7 nucleotides match TRBD1. Germline-derived CDR1 and CDR2 are KGHSH and LQKENI. The CDR3 length is 12 residues. Losses at the gene ends were 5 bases for V and 8 bases for J; bases not matched to a gene: 5. The CDR3 nucleotides are TGTGCCAGCTCAACTGACAGGGAAGGCTACACCTTC. Translation: CASSTDREGYTF.

The chain joins TRBV5-6 to TRBJ1-5; D unclear. Trimming removed 6 bases at V and 0 bases at J, with 16 bases between. This CDR3 has 16 amino acids. Germline loops: CDR1 SGHDT, CDR2 YYEEEE. The CDR3 reads CASIWAREYSNQPQHF. As DNA, the CDR3 is TGTGCCAGCATCTGGGCGAGGGAATATAGCAATCAGCCCCAGCATTTT.

V and J are TRBV11-1 and TRBJ1-1; 9 bases are a match to TRBD1. This CDR3 is 13 amino acids long. Germline assignment: CDR1 SGHAT and CDR2 FQDESV (reference sequence). Unmatched junction bases numbered 2, after V lost 5 bases and J lost 4 bases. This chain's CDR3 is CASSQTGGTEAFF. In DNA form, the CDR3 reads TGTGCCAGCAGCCAGACAGGGGGCACTGAAGCTTTCTTT.

CDR3 loop: CASSLAGGTGNTIYF. CDR3 bases: TGCGCCAGCAGCTTGGCAGGAGGAACTGGAAACACCATATATTTT. The chain is built from TRBV5-1 and TRBJ1-3; D not certain. CDR1 is SGHRS, CDR2 YFSETQ, per germline. CDR3 length: 15 residues. V shed 0 bases and J shed 2 bases, with 9 bases lying between them.

This chain uses TRBV9 with TRBJ1-3; D call uncertain. This CDR3 has 14 residues. Per germline, CDR1 SGDLS and CDR2 YYNGEE. V lost 0 bases and J 0 bases, leaving 4 bases between the germline ends. The CDR3 DNA is TGTGCCAGCAGCGTAGAGAGCTCTGGAAACACCATATATTTT. It translates to CASSVESSGNTIYF.

The chain links TRBV5-8 to TRBJ2-3; the match to TRBD2 covers 8 bases. The CDR3 is 15 residues long. V trimming: 4 bases; J trimming: 0 bases; junction bases outside the gene matches: 4. Looked up from germline, CDR1 is SGHTS and CDR2 is YDEGEE. Written as DNA, the CDR3 is TGTGCCAGCAGCATCTTAGCGGGAAGCACAGATACGCAGTATTTT. It specifies CASSILAGSTDTQYF.

The chain links TRBV27 to TRBJ2-5; D is unclear. The CDR3 loop spans 13 amino acids. Germline CDR1 MNHEY, CDR2 SMNVEV (reference sequence). V lost 1 base to trimming and J lost 1 base, with 4 bases between them. CDR3 region: CASSLYGQETQYF. DNA of the CDR3: TGTGCCAGCAGTTTATACGGCCAAGAGACCCAGTACTTC.

The genes are TRBV7-2 and TRBJ2-3; 7 bases are a match to TRBD2. V gave up 0 bases and J gave up 3 bases; unmatched junction bases: 3. CDR3 length: 15 amino acids. CDR1 and CDR2 (germline): SGHTA, FQGNSA. CDR3 sequence: CASSLAGLKTDTQYF. Here the CDR3 DNA reads TGTGCCAGCAGCTTAGCGGGACTAAAAACAGATACGCAGTATTTT.

This sequence joins TRBV28 and TRBJ1-2; tentatively, D is TRBD1 (6 bases). The CDR3 consists of 14 residues. V was pared by 6 bases and J by 5 bases, with 16 bases between. Germline CDR1 MDHEN, CDR2 SYDVKM. The CDR3 nucleotides read TGTGCCAGCAGACCCACAGGACAGAAATATGGCTACACCTTC. Residues: CASRPTGQKYGYTF.

The V gene is TRBV6-5, the J gene TRBJ2-7, with TRBD1 matching 8 bases. The CDR3 length is 13 residues. J lost 3 bases, V lost 8 bases, and 6 bases had no gene match. Germline CDR1 MNHEY, CDR2 SVGAGI. The CDR3 is CASGRTGSYEQYF. The CDR3 nucleotides read TGTGCCAGCGGACGGACAGGGAGCTACGAGCAGTACTTC.

This chain connects TRBV5-8 to TRBJ1-1; D may be TRBD1 (5 bases). The V gene lost 7 bases and the J gene lost 12 bases, with 16 bases spanning the gap. Germline V gene lookup returns CDR1 SGHTS and CDR2 YDEGEE. CDR3 size: 11 residues. CDR3 amino acids: CASFPGGETFF. The CDR3 nucleotides read TGTGCCAGCTTTCCGGGGGGGGAAACTTTCTTT.

The J gene is TRBJ1-5, the V gene TRBV6-5, with 9 nucleotides matching TRBD1. CDR3 length: 14 residues. Losses at the gene ends were 6 bases for V and 5 bases for J; bases not matched to a gene: 5. Germline CDR1 is MNHEY and CDR2 is SVGAGI. Written as DNA, the CDR3 is TGTGCCAGCAGCCTACAGGGGGCGGATCAGCCCCAGCATTTT. It yields the protein CASSLQGADQPQHF.

The chain is built from TRBV5-1 and TRBJ1-3, with TRBD1 identical over 7 bases. The CDR3 totals 16 residues. The V gene end was trimmed by 2 bases and the J gene end by 4 bases; junction bases not matched to a gene: 9. From germline, CDR1 is SGHRS and CDR2 YFSETQ. CDR3 nucleotides: TGCGCCAGCAGCTTAAAAACCGGGACAGCAGGAAACACCATATATTTT. This sequence encodes CASSLKTGTAGNTIYF.

This clone was picked up one time. An end of the junction differs from the germline gene, which may be a read error. V is TRBV18 and J is TRBJ2-7, with 9 positions matching TRBD1. Germline V gene data show CDR1 as KGHSH and CDR2 as LQKENI. The CDR3 runs to 12 residues. The CDR3 nucleotides read TGTGCCAGCTCACCCATAGAGGGACAGGGTGTGTTC. This sequence encodes CASSPIEGQGVF.

The chain couples TRBV5-4 to TRBJ1-4; 9 positions agree with TRBD1. V dropped 4 bases and J dropped 3; count of bases not matched to a gene: 7. The CDR3 loop spans 16 amino acids. The germline gives CDR1 SGHNT, CDR2 YYREEE (reference sequence). This chain's CDR3 is CASSRQGGRANEKLFF. CDR3 nucleotides: TGTGCCAGCAGCCGACAGGGGGGAAGAGCTAATGAAAAACTGTTTTTT.

J is TRBJ2-1 and V is TRBV9, with 8 bases fitting TRBD2. Germline loops: CDR1 SGDLS, CDR2 YYNGEE. The CDR3 contains 15 residues. Germline trimming cut 1 base from V and 7 bases from J; bases unmatched to any gene: 7. The CDR3 here is CASSVWDGRGNEQFF. CDR3 DNA: TGTGCCAGCAGCGTATGGGACGGGAGGGGAAATGAGCAGTTCTTC.

This clone was detected only once. The chain recombines TRBV6-4 with TRBJ2-1; 12 nucleotides match TRBD2. CDR3 length: 15 residues. V trimming: 5 bases; J trimming: 6 bases; junction bases outside the gene matches: 5. Looked up from germline, CDR1 is MRHNA and CDR2 is SNTAGT. The CDR3 here is CASSPTSGSTNEQFF. The CDR3 bases are TGTGCCAGCAGTCCGACTAGCGGGAGTACCAATGAGCAGTTCTTC.

The rearrangement joins TRBV5-5 to TRBJ2-3; tentatively, D is TRBD1 (6 bases). This CDR3 is built from 15 residues. Between the trimmed V and J ends, which lost 0 bases and 2 bases, there was a span of 10 bases. In germline, CDR1 is SGHKS, CDR2 YYEKEE (reference sequence). The CDR3 DNA follows: TGTGCCAGCAGCTTGGGGGACACCGACACAGATACGCAGTATTTT. This translates into CASSLGDTDTDTQYF. Full variable domain (remainder filled in from reference TRBV5-5 and TRBJ2-3): DAGVTQSPTHLIKTRGQQVTLRCSPISGHKSVSWYQQVLGQGPQFIFQYYEKEERGRGNFPDRFSARQFPNYSSELNVNALLLGDSALYLCASSLGDTDTDTQYFGPGTRLTVL.

The chain joins TRBV19 to TRBJ2-1, with D perhaps TRBD2 (5 bases). The V gene's germline CDR1 is LNHDA and CDR2 SQIVND (reference sequence). This CDR3 comprises 15 residues. V was pared by 5 bases and J by 3 bases, with 14 bases between. CDR3 nucleotides: TGTGCCAGTAGTCCCCGGAGCGGTAACTACAATGAGCAGTTCTTC. Protein: CASSPRSGNYNEQFF.

This clone was seen once. The rearrangement uses TRBV24-1 and TRBJ2-3, with 11 bases matching TRBD2. CDR3 length: 16 residues. In germline, CDR1 is KGHDR, CDR2 SFDVKD. Trimming cost V 5 bases and J 5 bases; bases outside gene matches: 8. The CDR3 spells CATSVGLAGGGDTQYF. The CDR3 bases are TGTGCCACCAGTGTAGGGCTAGCGGGAGGAGGAGATACGCAGTATTTT.

This clone is a singleton in its sample. The chain links TRBV7-8 to TRBJ2-3; D uncertain. There are 15 residues in the CDR3. Germline CDR1 and CDR2: SGHVS and FQNEAQ. V was pared by 1 base and J by 6 bases, with 14 bases between. CDR3 sequence reads: CASSLGQTESDTQYF. CDR3 nucleotide sequence: TGTGCCAGCAGCTTAGGGCAGACGGAGAGTGATACGCAGTATTTT.

The chain employs TRBV7-9 and TRBJ1-1; 7 bases map to TRBD1. The junction had 13 bases not matched to a gene; V was cut back by 5 bases and J by 10 bases. Germline values: CDR1 SEHNR, CDR2 FQNEAQ (reference sequence). The CDR3 loop spans 14 amino acids. The CDR3 protein is CASSASVTGKGAFF. The CDR3 nucleotides are TGTGCCAGCAGCGCTTCTGTGACAGGGAAAGGAGCTTTCTTT. Filled out from reference TRBV7-9 and TRBJ1-1, the complete variable domain reads DTGVSQNPRHKITKRGQNVTFRCDPISEHNRLYWYRQTLGQGPEFLTYFQNEAQLEKSRLLSDRFSAERPKGSFSTLEIQRTEQGDSAMYLCASSASVTGKGAFFGQGTRLTVV.

The J gene is TRBJ1-1, the V gene TRBV19, with 7 bases fitting TRBD1. Germline V lookup: CDR1 LNHDA, CDR2 SQIVND (reference sequence). Trimming at V came to 4 bases and at J to 1 base, leaving 6 bases not matched to a gene. The CDR3 contains 15 residues. CDR3 amino acids: CASSTSGTANTEAFF. The CDR3, as DNA: TGTGCCAGTAGTACCTCCGGGACAGCGAACACTGAAGCTTTCTTT. Full variable domain (rest looked up from reference TRBV19 and TRBJ1-1): DGGITQSPKYLFRKEGQNVTLSCEQNLNHDAMYWYRQDPGQGLRLIYYSQIVNDFQKGDIAEGYSVSREKKESFPLTVTSAQKNPTAFYLCASSTSGTANTEAFFGQGTRLTVV.

Of note for this clone: The sample carries other DNA sequences with the same CDR3. V is TRBV18 and J is TRBJ2-5; weak D call: TRBD2 (6 bases). The CDR3 contains 13 residues. Germline CDR1 reads KGHSH; CDR2 reads LQKENI. Trimming stripped 6 bases from V and 3 bases from J, with 11 bases between. CDR3 region: CASSPGGEETQYF. CDR3 sequence (DNA): TGTGCCAGCTCCCCAGGAGGGGAAGAGACCCAGTACTTC. The entire variable domain, with the rest obtained from reference TRBV18 and TRBJ2-5, is as follows: NAGVMQNPRHLVRRRGQEARLRCSPMKGHSHVYWYRQLPEEGLKFMVYLQKENIIDESGMPKERFSAEFPKEGPSILRIQQVVRGDSAAYFCASSPGGEETQYFGPGTRLLVL.

The table lists this clone with a count of one. CDR3 amino acids: CASSPVVLAGANEQFF. The DNA of the CDR3 is TGTGCCAGCAGCCCGGTTGTGCTAGCGGGAGCCAATGAGCAGTTCTTC. The chain carries TRBV7-3 and TRBJ2-1, with 10 bases aligning to TRBD2. V lost 5 bases, J lost 6 bases, and 10 bases stayed unmatched. Germline V gene data show CDR1 as SGHTA and CDR2 as FQGTGA. The CDR3 is 16 residues long.

J is TRBJ2-7 and V is TRBV16; no clear D gene. The germline V gene encodes CDR1 KGHSY and CDR2 FQNENV. V lost 2 bases to trimming and J lost 6 bases, with 14 bases between them. CDR3 size: 14 residues. The CDR3 spells CASSQELLVIEQYF. As DNA, the CDR3 is TGTGCCAGCAGCCAAGAGCTCTTGGTCATCGAGCAGTACTTC.